The subject of this entry is one TCR beta chain. This sample is part of a study of blood T cell repertoires in COVID-19. Across the study: COVID-19 samples from acute and convalescent phases originated in the United States, Italy and Spain.

The V gene lost 4 bases and the J gene lost 7 bases, with 15 bases spanning the gap. Germline V CDR1 and CDR2: SGHDN, FVKESK. The CDR3 sequence is 14 residues long. Authors' methods: Amplification of reference gene primers provided the estimated nucleated cell counts. Sequencing was performed with immunoSEQ multiplex PCR; in TCRdb, only in-frame clones are kept and a portion is missing. The DNA was the basis for D and trimming; V, J and clone size are from that table. The sample has roughly 80,000 clones; roughly 85% are singletons. Sequenced sample: peripheral blood. V is TRBV14 and J is TRBJ2-3; TRBD2 is a possible D gene (5 bases). This clonotype was sampled from a woman older than 75 with active or convalescent COVID-19. The CDR3 bases are TGTGCCAGCAGCCTTCCTGGGAGTAGGAATACGCAGTATTTT. Residues: CASSLPGSRNTQYF.